The 3 T cell receptor beta chains below were found in one sample sequenced in a study of T cell changes during pregnancy in multiple sclerosis. Sequencing used immunoSEQ multiplex PCR; TCRdb keeps in-frame clones, though not all of them. The sample consists of 48,000 or so clones, approximately 95% of them appearing once. Material: CD4+ T cells from peripheral blood mononuclear cells, obtained in the first trimester of pregnancy. The origin of the receptors is a female donor with multiple sclerosis, enrolled in a pregnancy study.

This clone was observed once. The genes are TRBV10-3 and TRBJ2-3, with TRBD1 identical over 8 bases. This CDR3 comprises 15 residues. Per germline, CDR1 ENHRY and CDR2 SYGVKD. V lost 11 bases and J lost 1; bases outside the gene matches: 11. CDR3 in DNA: TGTGCCTCTTGGGGACCGGACAGGGGCACAGATACGCAGTATTTT. Translated, it gives CASWGPDRGTDTQYF.

The rearrangement joins TRBV11-3 to TRBJ1-3; tentatively, D is TRBD1 (5 bases). The CDR3 totals 13 residues. V dropped 3 bases and J dropped 10 bases, with 13 bases sitting between them. Germline lookup yields CDR1 SGHNT and CDR2 YENEEA. The CDR3 region has the DNA TGTGCCAGCAGCTTTCGAGGAGGGGAGACCATATATTTT. Its protein is CASSFRGGETIYF.

The chain carries TRBV27 and TRBJ2-7; 12 bases are shared with TRBD1. V shed 0 bases, J shed 6 bases, and the junction held 12 bases outside the gene matches. The CDR3 length is 18 residues. Germline V gene data show CDR1 as MNHEY and CDR2 as SMNVEV (reference sequence). The CDR3 DNA is TGTGCCAGCAGTTTATCGGGTTGGCCCGGGACAGGGGGCCTCGAGCAGTACTTC. Its protein is CASSLSGWPGTGGLEQYF.